These T cell receptor beta chains were read from a single sample in a study of OX40 agonist ivuxolimab in advanced cancers. Libraries were prepared by immunoSEQ multiplex PCR; TCRdb keeps only in-frame clonotypes and omits some of them. The sample has 80,000 or so clones; roughly 84% are singletons. The sample consisted of CD4+ or CD8+ T cells sorted from blood, taken in a trial of the OX40 agonist ivuxolimab. The receptors derive from an adult with an advanced solid tumor such as melanoma, head and neck, liver or kidney cancer. CDR3s include the opening cysteine and the closing phenylalanine or tryptophan. A D gene is named only where the DNA matches it firmly. Clone size is given for some rows only: seen once, a few or many times, or a class if the clone is expanded.

d_call	j_call	v_call	clone_size	cdr3_aa	cdr3_nt
.	TRBJ2-5	TRBV9	.	CASSAIGTFKETQYF	TGTGCCAGCAGCGCCATCGGGACTTTTAAAGAGACCCAGTACTTC
.	TRBJ2-5	TRBV11-3	.	CASSRGEETQYF	TGTGCCAGCAGCCGCGGGGAGGAGACCCAGTACTTC
.	TRBJ1-5	TRBV30	once	CAWSRSSFQPQHF	TGTGCCTGGAGTAGGTCATCATTTCAGCCCCAGCATTTT
.	TRBJ1-1	TRBV5-1	.	CASSLGRSEAFF	TGCGCCAGCAGCCTAGGACGGAGTGAAGCTTTCTTT
TRBD1	TRBJ2-3	TRBV11-2	.	CASSPPRDRRSTDTQYF	TGTGCCAGCAGCCCCCCCCGGGACAGGAGAAGCACAGATACGCAGTATTTT
.	TRBJ2-5	TRBV9	.	CASSVGVAVNQETQYF	TGTGCCAGCAGCGTAGGGGTAGCGGTCAACCAAGAGACCCAGTACTTC
TRBD1	TRBJ1-4	TRBV2	.	CASSGSYRGEKLFF	TGTGCCAGCAGTGGTTCTTACAGGGGTGAAAAACTGTTTTTT
TRBD2	TRBJ2-3	TRBV10-2	once	CASSGLSGGILTQYF	TGCGCCAGCAGTGGCCTTAGCGGGGGGATTTTAACGCAGTATTTT
.	TRBJ2-7	TRBV6-5	once	CASSDRITYEQYF	TGTGCCAGCAGTGACAGGATCACCTACGAGCAGTACTTC
TRBD2	TRBJ2-7	TRBV7-2	.	CASSQGTQREWSYEQYF	TGTGCCAGCAGCCAGGGTACTCAGCGGGAGTGGTCCTACGAGCAGTACTTC
.	TRBJ1-2	TRBV11-2	.	CASSLGGNYGYTF	TGTGCCAGCAGCTTAGGGGGTAACTATGGCTACACCTTC
TRBD2	TRBJ2-5	TRBV7-8	.	CASSLVPGLAGGGQTQYF	TGTGCCAGCAGCTTAGTTCCGGGACTAGCGGGGGGCGGGCAGACCCAGTACTTC
.	TRBJ1-2	TRBV5-1	.	CASSLDVGGDYGYTF	TGCGCCAGCAGCTTGGATGTAGGGGGGGACTATGGCTACACCTTC
.	TRBJ2-4	TRBV6-5	.	CASKRGGENIQYF	TGTGCCAGCAAACGAGGGGGGGAAAACATTCAGTACTTC
.	TRBJ2-2	TRBV6-1	.	CARKDTVLVTGELFF	TGTGCCAGAAAAGACACAGTCCTTGTCACCGGGGAGCTGTTTTTT
TRBD2	TRBJ2-5	TRBV5-6	.	CASSFGSGGETQYF	TGTGCCAGCAGCTTTGGTAGCGGGGGAGAGACCCAGTACTTC
.	TRBJ1-6	TRBV7-9	.	CASSLREGSPLHF	TGTGCCAGCAGCTTAAGGGAAGGATCACCCCTCCACTTT
.	TRBJ2-3	TRBV28	.	CASSPPMGGKSQYF	TGTGCCAGCAGTCCCCCCATGGGGGGTAAGTCCCAGTATTTT
.	TRBJ2-2	TRBV29-1	.	CSPRGGELFF	TGCAGCCCGCGGGGCGGGGAGCTGTTTTTT
TRBD1	TRBJ2-1	TRBV7-9	few	CASSIRQGGSYNEQFF	TGTGCCAGCAGCATACGACAGGGGGGTTCCTACAATGAGCAGTTCTTC
.	TRBJ1-5	TRBV5-1	.	CASSIQPGQPQHF	TGCGCCAGCAGCATCCAGCCTGGGCAGCCCCAGCATTTT
.	TRBJ1-6	TRBV28	.	CAEGGYNSPLHF	TGTGCCGAGGGCGGCTATAATTCACCCCTCCACTTT
.	TRBJ2-1	TRBV9	.	CASSVAGRGAYNEQFF	TGTGCCAGCAGCGTAGCGGGTCGGGGGGCATACAATGAGCAGTTCTTC
.	TRBJ1-4	TRBV5-1	.	CASSSIYSTNEKLFF	TGCGCCAGCAGCAGTATCTATTCAACTAATGAAAAACTGTTTTTT
.	TRBJ1-2	TRBV5-5	.	CASSLITSAGGYTF	TGTGCCAGCAGCTTGATTACTTCTGCGGGCGGCTACACCTTC
TRBD1	TRBJ2-1	TRBV7-2	.	CASSLSGQSYNEQFF	TGTGCCAGCAGTCTCTCGGGACAGTCCTACAATGAGCAGTTCTTC
.	TRBJ1-1	TRBV14	.	CASSPSMNTEAFF	TGTGCCAGCAGCCCTAGTATGAACACTGAAGCTTTCTTT
.	TRBJ2-3	TRBV18	.	CASSPPWGRDTQYF	TGTGCCAGCTCACCACCGTGGGGGAGGGATACGCAGTATTTT
.	TRBJ1-3	TRBV9	.	CASSIRFGNTIYF	TGTGCCAGCAGCATACGCTTCGGTAACACCATATATTTT
.	TRBJ1-1	TRBV14	.	CASSQAPGEWTEAFF	TGTGCCAGCAGCCAGGCCCCAGGGGAGTGGACTGAAGCTTTCTTT
TRBD1	TRBJ1-2	TRBV10-3	once	CAISEIKGAATGYTF	TGTGCCATCAGTGAAATTAAGGGGGCAGCGACGGGCTACACCTTC
.	TRBJ1-6	TRBV23-1	once	CASSTGLQVSLHF	TGCGCCAGCTCTACCGGGCTCCAAGTGTCCCTCCACTTT
.	TRBJ1-4	TRBV4-1	once	CASSLRLNEKLFF	TGCGCCAGCAGCCTCCGGCTTAATGAAAAACTGTTTTTT
.	TRBJ2-3	TRBV7-9	.	CASSLGSPAHDTQYF	TGTGCCAGCAGCTTAGGTTCCCCGGCGCATGATACGCAGTATTTT
.	TRBJ2-5	TRBV11-2	.	CASSYGDEETQYF	TGTGCCAGCAGCTACGGGGACGAAGAGACCCAGTACTTC
.	TRBJ2-1	TRBV5-8	few	CASSIRDMYNEQFF	TGTGCCAGCAGCATCCGGGACATGTACAATGAGCAGTTCTTC
.	TRBJ1-2	TRBV7-2	once	CASSLSRTNGYTF	TGTGCCAGCAGCTTATCCCGGACGAATGGCTACACCTTC
TRBD1	TRBJ1-1	TRBV7-8	.	CASSGQGVGEAFF	TGTGCCAGCAGCGGACAGGGGGTGGGTGAAGCTTTCTTT
.	TRBJ1-3	TRBV7-9	once	CASSASGGNTIYF	TGTGCCAGCAGCGCGTCGGGTGGAAACACCATATATTTT